Listed below are T cell receptor beta chains from one sample, sequenced in a study of shared clonotypes between healthy human individuals. Sequenced by immunoSEQ multiplex PCR; TCRdb stores in-frame clones only, minus some. The sample lists 1.4 million to 1.5 million clones; roughly 95% were seen once. Sequencing input: naive CD4+ T cells sorted from blood. The receptors come from a man aged 30 to 45 in good health. Each CDR3 is given with its conserved first and last residue. Each record gives: CDR3 length, D gene, clone size, J gene, V gene, CDR3 protein, CDR3 DNA. D genes are given only for firm matches. Expanded clones are given a class, and other clones once, few, many or no size at all.

cdr3_length: 15
d_call: .
clone_size: .
j_call: TRBJ2-1
v_call: TRBV2
cdr3_aa: CASSAPQGSYNEQFF
cdr3_nt: TGTGCCAGCAGTGCCCCCCAGGGCTCCTACAATGAGCAGTTCTTC

cdr3_length: 20
d_call: TRBD2
clone_size: .
j_call: TRBJ2-3
v_call: TRBV28
cdr3_aa: CASSAFVRSGRAVGTDTQYF
cdr3_nt: TGTGCCAGCAGTGCCTTTGTGAGAAGCGGGAGGGCCGTGGGCACAGATACGCAGTATTTT

cdr3_length: 14
d_call: .
clone_size: .
j_call: TRBJ1-1
v_call: TRBV5-1
cdr3_aa: CASSALPEGTEAFF
cdr3_nt: TGCGCCAGCAGCGCACTTCCCGAGGGCACTGAAGCTTTCTTT

cdr3_length: 13
d_call: TRBD1
clone_size: .
j_call: TRBJ1-1
v_call: TRBV29-1
cdr3_aa: CSVSAGGYTEAFF
cdr3_nt: TGCAGCGTTAGTGCAGGGGGCTACACTGAAGCTTTCTTT

cdr3_length: 14
d_call: TRBD2
clone_size: .
j_call: TRBJ2-2
v_call: TRBV6-1
cdr3_aa: CASSDQRGTGELFF
cdr3_nt: TGTGCCAGCAGTGACCAGCGGGGCACCGGGGAGCTGTTTTTT

cdr3_length: 18
d_call: TRBD2
clone_size: once
j_call: TRBJ2-7
v_call: TRBV11-2
cdr3_aa: CASSQQGSTSGSAYEQYF
cdr3_nt: TGTGCCAGCAGCCAACAGGGTTCCACTAGCGGGAGTGCTTACGAGCAGTACTTC

cdr3_length: 15
d_call: .
clone_size: .
j_call: TRBJ2-1
v_call: TRBV9
cdr3_aa: CASSVAGDLYNEQFF
cdr3_nt: TGTGCCAGCAGCGTAGCTGGGGACCTCTACAATGAGCAGTTCTTC

cdr3_length: 15
d_call: .
clone_size: .
j_call: TRBJ1-3
v_call: TRBV4-2
cdr3_aa: CASSQNRDSGNTIYF
cdr3_nt: TGTGCCAGCAGCCAAAACAGGGACTCTGGAAACACCATATATTTT

cdr3_length: 14
d_call: .
clone_size: .
j_call: TRBJ2-3
v_call: TRBV5-1
cdr3_aa: CASSLLQGRNTQYF
cdr3_nt: TGCGCCAGCAGCTTGCTCCAGGGGCGGAATACGCAGTATTTT

cdr3_length: 18
d_call: TRBD2
clone_size: .
j_call: TRBJ2-1
v_call: TRBV7-6
cdr3_aa: CASSLDVLAGHPYNEQFF
cdr3_nt: TGTGCCAGCAGCTTAGACGTCCTAGCGGGTCACCCCTACAATGAGCAGTTCTTC

cdr3_length: 11
d_call: .
clone_size: .
j_call: TRBJ2-2
v_call: TRBV9
cdr3_aa: CASSVTGELFF
cdr3_nt: TGTGCCAGCAGCGTAACCGGGGAGCTGTTTTTT

cdr3_length: 15
d_call: TRBD2
clone_size: .
j_call: TRBJ2-1
v_call: TRBV12-5
cdr3_aa: CASGKSGTTAGEQFF
cdr3_nt: TGTGCTAGTGGTAAATCCGGGACTACGGCCGGTGAGCAGTTCTTC

cdr3_length: 15
d_call: TRBD2
clone_size: .
j_call: TRBJ2-2
v_call: TRBV18
cdr3_aa: CASSRQRELTGELFF
cdr3_nt: TGTGCCAGCTCACGCCAGCGGGAGCTTACCGGGGAGCTGTTTTTT

cdr3_length: 16
d_call: TRBD1
clone_size: .
j_call: TRBJ2-2
v_call: TRBV7-2
cdr3_aa: CASSLLGQRNTGELFF
cdr3_nt: TGTGCCAGCAGCCTGCTGGGACAGCGGAACACCGGGGAGCTGTTTTTT

cdr3_length: 15
d_call: .
clone_size: .
j_call: TRBJ1-1
v_call: TRBV27
cdr3_aa: CASRGQGKMNTEAFF
cdr3_nt: TGTGCCAGCAGAGGGCAGGGGAAGATGAACACTGAAGCTTTCTTT

cdr3_length: 17
d_call: TRBD1
clone_size: .
j_call: TRBJ2-6
v_call: TRBV28
cdr3_aa: CASSLLGQTSGANVLTF
cdr3_nt: TGTGCCAGCAGTTTATTGGGACAGACCTCTGGGGCCAACGTCCTGACTTTC

cdr3_length: 15
d_call: .
clone_size: .
j_call: TRBJ2-3
v_call: TRBV7-2
cdr3_aa: CASSLTRTSTDTQYF
cdr3_nt: TGTGCCAGCAGCTTAACCCGTACTAGCACAGATACGCAGTATTTT

cdr3_length: 14
d_call: .
clone_size: once
j_call: TRBJ2-3
v_call: TRBV19
cdr3_aa: CASSIGTSTDTQYF
cdr3_nt: TGTGCCAGTAGTATTGGGACTAGCACAGATACGCAGTATTTT

cdr3_length: 14
d_call: TRBD1
clone_size: .
j_call: TRBJ2-7
v_call: TRBV5-1
cdr3_aa: CASALGGAPYEQYF
cdr3_nt: TGCGCCAGCGCCTTAGGGGGCGCACCCTACGAGCAGTACTTC

cdr3_length: 12
d_call: .
clone_size: .
j_call: TRBJ2-1
v_call: TRBV5-4
cdr3_aa: CASSSRNNEQFF
cdr3_nt: TGTGCCAGCAGCTCCCGGAACAATGAGCAGTTCTTC

cdr3_length: 18
d_call: .
clone_size: once
j_call: TRBJ2-1
v_call: TRBV28
cdr3_aa: CASRMPGWGHYIGGEQFF
cdr3_nt: TGTGCCAGCAGAATGCCCGGCTGGGGACACTATATTGGGGGTGAGCAGTTCTTC

cdr3_length: 14
d_call: .
clone_size: .
j_call: TRBJ2-7
v_call: TRBV4-1
cdr3_aa: CASSRVGQNYEQYF
cdr3_nt: TGCGCCAGCAGCCGAGTAGGGCAGAACTACGAGCAGTACTTC

cdr3_length: 15
d_call: .
clone_size: .
j_call: TRBJ2-7
v_call: TRBV28
cdr3_aa: CASSFWQTPPYEQYF
cdr3_nt: TGTGCCAGCAGTTTTTGGCAGACCCCGCCCTACGAGCAGTACTTC